Following are 25 T cell receptor beta chains from one sample sequenced in a study of monozygotic twins with inflammatory bowel disease. TCRdb reanalyzed the 5' RACE reads, giving one entry per CDR3 protein sequence and no DNA. This table lists about 300,000 distinct CDR3 sequences. The source material was blood. These receptors originate from a human donor with ulcerative colitis or Crohn's disease, or a healthy co-twin of an affected twin (not recorded which).

The chain is built from TRBV5-1 and TRBJ1-1. Germline CDR1 is SGHRS and CDR2 is YFSETQ. CDR3 length equals 13 residues. CDR3: CASSLGLDSEAFF.

V and J are TRBV6-2 or TRBV6-3 and TRBJ1-5; absent DNA, TCRdb's TRBD1 call cannot be checked. CDR3 length: 12 residues. Germline assignment: CDR1 MNHEY and CDR2 SVGEGT. CDR3 amino acids: CASTADSRRQHF.

This sequence joins TRBV11-3 and TRBJ2-1. The CDR3 has 13 amino acids. Germline CDR1 is SGHNT and CDR2 is YENEEA. CDR3 loop: CASSLDREMEQFF.

J is TRBJ2-5 and V is TRBV2; there is no DNA to check the TCRdb D call of TRBD1. From germline, CDR1 is SNHLY and CDR2 FYNNEI. This CDR3 comprises 16 residues. CDR3 in amino acids: CASSPDRAFNGETQYF.

J is TRBJ2-7 and V is TRBV27. Germline lookup yields CDR1 MNHEY and CDR2 SMNVEV (reference sequence). This CDR3 has 11 amino acids. CDR3 in amino acids: CTSSTRNEQYF.

The V and J genes are TRBV20-1 and TRBJ2-1; TCRdb gives TRBD1 as the D gene, but with no DNA this cannot be confirmed. Looked up from germline, CDR1 is DFQATT and CDR2 is SNEGSKA (reference sequence). The CDR3 has 14 residues. CDR3 region: CSASCLGTGGEQFF.

The chain combines TRBV10-3 with TRBJ2-1; lacking DNA, the TRBD1 call made by TCRdb goes unchecked. The CDR3 spans 11 residues. Germline loops: CDR1 ENHRY, CDR2 SYGVKD. CDR3 residues: CATQGAAEQFF.

This sequence joins TRBV18 and TRBJ2-2. Germline V gives CDR1 KGHSH, CDR2 LQKENI. The CDR3 is 15 residues long. The CDR3 loop is CASSLQGALTGELFF.

J is TRBJ2-7 and V is TRBV27; TCRdb calls TRBD2, which cannot be checked without DNA. Germline V gene lookup returns CDR1 MNHEY and CDR2 SMNVEV (reference sequence). The CDR3 contains 16 residues. This chain's CDR3 is CASSLKVAGATYEQYF.

V gene TRBV18 combines with J gene TRBJ1-1. In germline, CDR1 is KGHSH, CDR2 LQKENI. The CDR3 length is 13 residues. The CDR3 sequence: CASSPPSGTEAFF.

The CDR3 spells CASSLVLAGHETQYF. This sequence joins TRBV5-1 and TRBJ2-5; the TCRdb D gene call, TRBD2, has no DNA to confirm it. Germline CDR1 is SGHRS and CDR2 is YFSETQ. The CDR3 spans 15 residues.

The chain employs TRBV12-3 or TRBV12-4 and TRBJ2-1; the D call from TCRdb, TRBD1, cannot be confirmed without DNA. CDR3 size: 15 residues. The CDR3 region is CASSSRTGGHNEQFF.

The chain carries TRBV12-3 or TRBV12-4 and TRBJ2-2. CDR3 length: 15 amino acids. The CDR3 region is CASSLGYTATGELFF.

The CDR3: CSARSQDPRYSPLHF. The J gene is TRBJ1-6, the V gene TRBV20-1. The germline CDR1 and CDR2 sequences are DFQATT and SNEGSKA (reference sequence). CDR3 length equals 15 residues.

The chain employs TRBV9 and TRBJ2-1; TCRdb outputs TRBD1, but without DNA this stays unchecked. The germline V gene has CDR1 SGDLS and CDR2 YYNGEE. This CDR3 is built from 15 residues. The chain's CDR3 is CASSPDRGHSNEQFF.

V usage is TRBV12-3 or TRBV12-4 and J usage is TRBJ2-2; absent DNA, TCRdb's TRBD1 call cannot be checked. CDR3 length: 15 residues. The CDR3 region is CASSLGQGGTGELFF.

The chain links TRBV11-2 to TRBJ2-2; TCRdb's D call of TRBD2 is untestable without DNA. In germline, CDR1 is SGHAT, CDR2 FQNNGV. The CDR3 length is 16 residues. The chain's CDR3 is CASSLVTSVSTGELFF.

The chain links TRBV20-1 to TRBJ1-4. CDR1 and CDR2 from the germline V gene are DFQATT and SNEGSKA (reference sequence). This CDR3 contains 12 residues. The CDR3 sequence is CSARVAGEKLFF.

The chain employs TRBV20-1 and TRBJ2-7; no DNA is available, so the TRBD2 call from TCRdb remains unchecked. CDR3 size: 15 residues. The germline gives CDR1 DFQATT, CDR2 SNEGSKA (reference sequence). This CDR3 reads CSARDGSGGTYEQYF.

The V call is TRBV19, the J call TRBJ1-1; as DNA is missing, the TRBD1 call by TCRdb cannot be tested. Per germline, CDR1 LNHDA and CDR2 SQIVND (reference sequence). The CDR3 has 15 amino acids. This CDR3 is CASSLDRVSHTEAFF. The full variable domain, in which reference TRBV19 and TRBJ1-1 provide the parts outside the CDR3, is DGGITQSPKYLFRKEGQNVTLSCEQNLNHDAMYWYRQDPGQGLRLIYYSQIVNDFQKGDIAEGYSVSREKKESFPLTVTSAQKNPTAFYLCASSLDRVSHTEAFFGQGTRLTVV.

V gene TRBV9 combines with J gene TRBJ2-3; absent DNA, TCRdb's TRBD2 call cannot be checked. The V gene's germline CDR1 is SGDLS and CDR2 YYNGEE. The length of the CDR3 is 14 residues. CDR3 region: CASSGGTSGRAQYF.

This chain connects TRBV20-1 to TRBJ1-5; the D call from TCRdb, TRBD1, cannot be confirmed without DNA. Looked up from germline, CDR1 is DFQATT and CDR2 is SNEGSKA (reference sequence). This CDR3 is 15 amino acids long. The chain's CDR3 is CSARELGQGNQPQHF.

This CDR3 reads CASSLPRGGGQETQYF. V and J are TRBV7-8 and TRBJ2-5; TCRdb's D call of TRBD1 is untestable without DNA. The CDR3 covers 16 residues. The germline gives CDR1 SGHVS, CDR2 FQNEAQ. The whole variable domain, filled in from reference TRBV7-8 and TRBJ2-5, reads GAGVSQSPRYKVAKRGQDVALRCDPISGHVSLFWYQQALGQGPEFLTYFQNEAQLDKSGLPSDRFFAERPEGSVSTLKIQRTQQEDSAVYLCASSLPRGGGQETQYFGPGTRLLVL.

V and J are TRBV6-2 or TRBV6-3 and TRBJ1-1; TCRdb's D call of TRBD1 is untestable without DNA. Germline CDR1 is MNHEY and CDR2 is SVGEGT. This CDR3 has 15 residues. CDR3 residues: CASSWGERGNTEAFF.

The J gene is TRBJ2-5, the V gene TRBV24-1; the TCRdb D gene call, TRBD1, has no DNA to confirm it. CDR1 and CDR2 (germline): KGHDR, SFDVKD. The CDR3 length is 14 residues. CDR3 sequence reads: CATSDSGGQGAQYF.